This T cell receptor (beta chain) was captured in a study of blood T cell repertoires in COVID-19. Turning to the study itself: The United States, Italy and Spain provided the acute and convalescent COVID-19 samples. The cDNA or gDNA used as material had been derived from T cells, B-cell-depleted T cells, or PBMCs.

Authors' methods: Quantification of nucleated cells was approximated via reference gene primer amplification. Profiled with immunoSEQ multiplex PCR; TCRdb holds only in-frame clones, not every one. The V and J calls and clone size come from that table; D and trimming were worked out from the DNA. The data contain under 150,000 clones, around nine tenths of them seen just once; the ten biggest clones take up over 6.5%. This clone was detected a few times. The CDR3 spans 16 residues. From germline, CDR1 is SGHRS and CDR2 YFSETQ. Deletions cut 0 bases from V and 3 bases from J, with 15 bases between. The chain joins TRBV5-1 to TRBJ2-5; TRBD2 might be the D (5 bases). This clonotype originated in a woman between 65 and 79 years old who had recovered from COVID-19. Sequenced input: peripheral blood. CDR3 loop: CASSLEGPRRKETQYF. The CDR3, as DNA: TGCGCCAGCAGCTTGGAGGGCCCTCGGAGGAAAGAGACCCAGTACTTC.